This entry lists 2 T cell receptor beta chains sequenced from one sample in a study of Ad26.COV2.S vaccination and SARS-CoV-2 variants. Treatment indicated: roughly 20 received Ad26.COV2.S at low or high dose, single or two shots; about 5 received placebo; per-sample allocation not given. Specimen acquisition occurred on day 63 following the initial vaccine or placebo injection. Repertoires were generated with immunoSEQ multiplex PCR, while TCRdb's copy carries only in-frame clones and drops some. Altogether about 320,000 clones are present, more than 70% being singletons, with the ten largest covering around 1.9%. The sequenced sample was peripheral blood, obtained in a trial of Ad26.COV2.S vaccine versus placebo. The receptors were gathered from a person aged 18-65 years who received the Ad26.COV2.S COVID-19 vaccine or a placebo.

The chain combines TRBV10-2 with TRBJ2-7, with 8 positions matching TRBD1. V lost 5 bases to trimming and J lost 4 bases; unmatched junction nucleotides: 7. The CDR3 has 14 residues. Germline lookup yields CDR1 WSHSY and CDR2 SAAADI. DNA for the CDR3: TGCGCCAGCAGTAGATGGACAGGGTCGTACGAGCAGTACTTC. Protein sequence: CASSRWTGSYEQYF.

The V and J genes are TRBV5-5 and TRBJ2-7, with a possible D match to TRBD1 (6 bases). The ends were cut back, 4 bases at V and 5 bases at J, with 19 bases in the middle. Germline values: CDR1 SGHKS, CDR2 YYEKEE (reference sequence). This CDR3 spans 15 amino acids. CDR3: CASSRTARAQNEQYF. In DNA, the CDR3 is TGTGCCAGCAGCCGGACAGCAAGGGCCCAGAACGAGCAGTACTTC.